These 20 T cell receptor beta chains originate from one sample sequenced in a study of long-term antiretroviral therapy in people with HIV (dated by TCRdb to 2022 to 2024). Sequencing of the TRB variable region was done with the immunoSEQ hsTCRB v3.0 assay at survey level resolution. TCRdb obtained this table from immuneACCESS and retained in-frame rearrangements with V and J assigned. These tables miss some clones; where compared with another copy, unresolved V genes account for less than half of the shortfall, and the remainder is unexplained. The sample records tens of thousands of clones, around 80% of which are singletons. More than 5.5% of the sample lies in the top ten. The material sequenced was unsorted PBMCs, taken 1.1 years before starting antiretroviral therapy. All receptors derive from a woman in her thirties with HIV.

The CDR3 is CASANGQGRETQYF. The CDR3 DNA follows: TGCGCCAGCGCCAACGGACAGGGGAGAGAGACCCAGTACTTC. The genes are TRBV4-1 and TRBJ2-5; 9 nucleotides line up with TRBD1. J was trimmed by 4 bases and V by 8 bases; bases with no gene match: 8. The length of the CDR3 is 14 residues. Germline assignment: CDR1 MGHRA and CDR2 YSYEKL.

The chain joins TRBV5-6 to TRBJ2-5, with D possibly matching TRBD1 (6 bases). CDR1 and CDR2 from the germline V gene are SGHDT and YYEEEE. The CDR3 is 14 residues long. Trimming left V 0 bases short and J 5 bases short, with 11 bases between. CDR3 protein: CASSLGTEMETQYF. CDR3 coding DNA: TGTGCCAGCAGCTTGGGGACAGAAATGGAGACCCAGTACTTC. The full variable domain, completed using reference TRBV5-6 and TRBJ2-5, is DAGVTQSPTHLIKTRGQQVTLRCSPKSGHDTVSWYQQALGQGPQFIFQYYEEEERQRGNFPDRFSGHQFPNYSSELNVNALLLGDSALYLCASSLGTEMETQYFGPGTRLLVL.

The gene calls are TRBV5-5 and TRBJ1-6, with a possible D match to TRBD1 (5 bases). The CDR3 contains 16 residues. CDR1 and CDR2 from the germline V gene are SGHKS and YYEKEE (reference sequence). Trimming stripped 4 bases from V and 5 bases from J, with 16 bases between. The CDR3 nucleotides are TGTGCCAGCAGCCCCCGGGGCTTTGTTAATAATTCACCCCTCCACTTT. This codes for CASSPRGFVNNSPLHF.

The chain combines TRBV2 with TRBJ2-1; no reliable D call. V lost 5 bases to trimming and J lost 8 bases, with 10 bases between them. This CDR3 has 12 residues. Germline lookup yields CDR1 SNHLY and CDR2 FYNNEI. The CDR3 nucleotides are TGTGCCAGCAGTTCTATATTTTATGAGCAGTTCTTC. Protein: CASSSIFYEQFF.

The DNA of the CDR3 is TGTGCCAGCAGCTTAGGGGCGGGAGGGGCAGGGGGTACAGATACGCAGTATTTT. It codes for CASSLGAGGAGGTDTQYF. This rearrangement joins TRBV11-2 to TRBJ2-3; 9 nucleotides line up with TRBD2. The length of the CDR3 is 18 residues. J gave up 3 bases and V 1 base, and 11 bases lay outside the gene matches. Germline V CDR1 and CDR2: SGHAT, FQNNGV.

CDR3 nucleotides: TGTGCCATGTCGGGAGAGAACACCGGGGAGCTGTTTTTT. As protein: CAMSGENTGELFF. The V call is TRBV19, the J call TRBJ2-2; a possible D gene is TRBD2 (6 bases). The length of the CDR3 is 13 residues. V gave up 10 bases and J gave up 1 base, with 10 bases separating them. Germline values: CDR1 LNHDA, CDR2 SQIVND (reference sequence).

The chain employs TRBV27 and TRBJ1-2; 8 bases are shared with TRBD1. J was trimmed by 2 bases and V by 2 bases; bases with no gene match: 4. CDR3 length: 15 residues. The germline gives CDR1 MNHEY, CDR2 SMNVEV (reference sequence). CDR3 loop: CASSLSGTGNYGYTF. The CDR3, as DNA: TGTGCCAGCAGTTTAAGCGGGACAGGCAACTATGGCTACACCTTC.

This clone was counted a single time. This chain uses TRBV5-6 with TRBJ1-1; no reliable D call. The ends were cut back, 0 bases at V and 7 bases at J, with 4 bases in the middle. Germline CDR1 reads SGHDT; CDR2 reads YYEEEE. There are 11 residues in the CDR3. The CDR3 loop reads CASSLGREAFF. In DNA, the CDR3 is TGTGCCAGCAGCTTGGGGCGTGAAGCTTTCTTT.

This chain joins TRBV10-3 and TRBJ1-3, with D uncertain. CDR3 length: 14 residues. Germline values: CDR1 ENHRY, CDR2 SYGVKD. Trimming removed 8 bases at V and 0 bases at J, with 11 bases between. The CDR3 DNA reads TGTGCCATCCTGGCGACGGACTCTGGAAACACCATATATTTT. It is translated as CAILATDSGNTIYF.

The chain carries TRBV11-2 and TRBJ1-5; D is ambiguous. The CDR3 is 13 amino acids. The V gene lost 3 bases and the J gene lost 5 bases, with 8 bases spanning the gap. Looked up from germline, CDR1 is SGHAT and CDR2 is FQNNGV. CDR3 in amino acids: CASSFRRDQPQHF. CDR3 nucleotide sequence: TGTGCCAGCAGCTTCCGTAGGGATCAGCCCCAGCATTTT. The complete variable domain, with remaining parts taken from reference TRBV11-2 and TRBJ1-5, reads EAGVAQSPRYKIIEKRQSVAFWCNPISGHATLYWYQQILGQGPKLLIQFQNNGVVDDSQLPKDRFSAERLKGVDSTLKIQPAKLEDSAVYLCASSFRRDQPQHFGDGTRLSIL.

V and J are TRBV6-4 and TRBJ2-1; a possible D gene is TRBD1 (6 bases). Germline V gene data show CDR1 as MRHNA and CDR2 as SNTAGT. The CDR3 consists of 15 residues. V lost 4 bases and J 1 base, leaving 11 bases between the germline ends. The CDR3: CASSAGDLSYNEQFF. The DNA of the CDR3 is TGTGCCAGCAGTGCAGGGGATTTATCCTACAATGAGCAGTTCTTC.

The genes are TRBV6-4 and TRBJ1-1; TRBD1 agrees at 7 bases. This CDR3 spans 13 amino acids. The germline gives CDR1 MRHNA, CDR2 SNTAGT. CDR3 residues: CEGADHMNTEAFF. The DNA for the CDR3 is TGTGAGGGGGCAGACCACATGAACACTGAAGCTTTCTTT.

The chain recombines TRBV5-6 with TRBJ2-7; TRBD2 matches at 10 bases. Germline loops: CDR1 SGHDT, CDR2 YYEEEE. The V and J ends lost 1 base and 3 bases, in that order; junction bases with no gene match: 4. The CDR3 runs 15 residues. This CDR3 reads CASSLRPSGGYEQYF. CDR3 nucleotides: TGTGCCAGCAGCTTGCGGCCTAGCGGGGGCTACGAGCAGTACTTC.

The chain is built from TRBV2 and TRBJ1-1; the D gene is possibly TRBD1 (6 bases). This CDR3 spans 12 amino acids. Germline loops: CDR1 SNHLY, CDR2 FYNNEI. The V gene lost 4 bases and the J gene lost 10 bases, with 13 bases spanning the gap. The CDR3 DNA reads as TGTGCCAGCAGTGTGCAGGGGAGTATAGCTTTCTTT. Amino acid sequence: CASSVQGSIAFF.

With regard to this clone: At the DNA level, this CDR3 is encoded by other sequences in the same sample as well. V usage is TRBV11-2 and J usage is TRBJ2-1; D is unclear. This CDR3 is 12 amino acids long. The V end was cut by 4 bases, the J end by 4 bases, with 5 bases between. Germline V gene lookup returns CDR1 SGHAT and CDR2 FQNNGV. Written as DNA, the CDR3 is TGTGCCAGCAGCTCGGAATACAATGAGCAGTTCTTC. Residues: CASSSEYNEQFF.

The V call is TRBV7-2, the J call TRBJ1-2; maybe TRBD1 (6 bases). The germline gives CDR1 SGHTA, CDR2 FQGNSA. The V end lost 1 base, the J end lost 2 bases, and 11 bases lay between the germline ends. The CDR3 has 15 amino acids. The CDR3 DNA reads as TGTGCCAGCAGCTTAGAGGCAGGGGAGAACTATGGCTACACCTTC. This encodes CASSLEAGENYGYTF. Full variable domain (outside the CDR3, taken from reference TRBV7-2 and TRBJ1-2): GAGVSQSPSNKVTEKGKDVELRCDPISGHTALYWYRQSLGQGLEFLIYFQGNSAPDKSGLPSDRFSAERTGGSVSTLTIQRTQQEDSAVYLCASSLEAGENYGYTFGSGTRLTVV.

J is TRBJ1-1 and V is TRBV5-1, with D uncertain. The germline gives CDR1 SGHRS, CDR2 YFSETQ. Between the trimmed V and J ends, which lost 3 bases and 5 bases, there was a span of 14 bases. CDR3 length: 14 amino acids. The CDR3 is CASSSSPLGTEAFF. CDR3 coding DNA: TGCGCCAGCAGCTCCTCGCCGTTAGGAACTGAAGCTTTCTTT.

The chain couples TRBV14 to TRBJ2-3; either TRBD1 or TRBD2 may supply D (5 bases each). The CDR3 consists of 18 residues. The germline gives CDR1 SGHDN, CDR2 FVKESK. Trimming took 1 base from V and 2 from J, leaving 19 bases between them. The CDR3 DNA follows: TGTGCCAGCAGCCAAGGAGGGGTCACAGCCACAAACACAGATACGCAGTATTTT. Translated, it gives CASSQGGVTATNTDTQYF.

This chain links TRBV9 with TRBJ1-5; perhaps TRBD1 as D (6 bases). The germline CDR1 and CDR2 sequences are SGDLS and YYNGEE. Trimming shortened V by 1 base and J by 4 bases, and 12 bases separated the two germline ends. The CDR3 runs to 15 residues. In DNA, the CDR3 is TGTGCCAGCAGCGTAACAGGGAGTCGGAATCAGCCCCAGCATTTT. Translating it yields CASSVTGSRNQPQHF.

This clone was seen a single time. The chain couples TRBV15 to TRBJ2-3; D unresolved. The CDR3 contains 14 residues. Trimming removed 0 bases at V and 4 bases at J, with 8 bases between. Per the germline V gene, CDR1 is LNHNV and CDR2 is YYDKDF (reference sequence). The CDR3 loop is CATSRERAPDTQYF. The CDR3 bases are TGTGCCACCAGCAGAGAGCGAGCCCCAGATACGCAGTATTTT. The full variable domain, completed using reference TRBV15 and TRBJ2-3, is DAMVIQNPRYQVTQFGKPVTLSCSQTLNHNVMYWYQQKSSQAPKLLFHYYDKDFNNEADTPDNFQSRRPNTSFCFLDIRSPGLGDTAMYLCATSRERAPDTQYFGPGTRLTVL.